This T cell receptor (beta chain) was sequenced in a study of T cell repertoires in cytomegalovirus infection. Study-wide background: Signatures in public TCR beta sequences pointed to both CMV infection and matching HLA type. General study points: What dominated the ex vivo response were HLA-C-restricted CMV-specific TCR beta clonotypes. Identification of carriers of CMV plus the relevant HLA was achieved through cumulative public TCR beta family frequency.

TCRdb re-called the reads through MiXCR, storing one row per CDR3 protein. The sample contains roughly 230,000 distinct CDR3 sequences, 17% of which appear only once. About this clonotype itself: Its antigen is undetermined.

CDR1 and CDR2 from the germline V gene are SGHTA and FQGTGA. The V and J ends lost 5 bases and 0 bases respectively, with 10 bases between them. There are 14 residues in the CDR3. The source material was CD8+ T cells from PBMCs. This TCR derives from a human donor in good health (CMV status not recorded). Some clones in this sample may be carry-over from other donors' samples. The rearrangement links TRBV7-3 to TRBJ1-2; possible D gene TRBD1, 5 bases. CDR3 bases: TGTGCCAGCAGCAAAGGGGCGTCTAACTATGGCTACACCTTC. Translation gives CASSKGASNYGYTF. Supplemented by reference TRBV7-3 and TRBJ1-2, the full variable domain reads GAGVSQTPSNKVTEKGKYVELRCDPISGHTALYWYRQSLGQGPEFLIYFQGTGAADDSGLPNDRFFAVRPEGSVSTLKIQRTERGDSAVYLCASSKGASNYGYTFGSGTRLTVV.